This T cell receptor beta chain was identified during a study of shared clonotypes between healthy human individuals (dated by TCRdb to between 2020 and 2021). Study-wide context: A few men and two women, aged 18 to 49 years, made up the cohort. Between about 0.85 and 10 billion PBMCs per donor were obtained by leukapheresis. To increase sequencing depth and limit assay-specific biases, different laboratories used diverse techniques to prepare libraries and sequence TCR repertoires. For each donor, CD4 naive and CD4 memory were each run on three plates, CD8 naive on two plates, and CD8 memory on one plate. To estimate repertoire size and how much clonotype sharing occurs between individuals, the study deeply sequenced the blood TCR repertoires of 4 to 6 healthy adults.

Overall study outcomes, separate from this receptor: Sampling was limited to blood, and TCR repertoires in tissue likely differ from TCR repertoires in blood. Estimated clonotype richness was generally larger for naive than for memory subsets. Across four donors, around 5.4% of naive CD4, roughly 3.4% of naive CD8, around 2.5% of memory CD4, and roughly 0.41% of memory CD8 clonotypes were shared. Even with the large sequencing depth, rarefaction of the sorted-subset datasets indicated that sequencing was incomplete. Because the study included a small number of donors, the genetic and exposure-history diversity represented was limited. Based on pairwise subsampling, the degree of clonotype sharing among donors was expected to be affected by sequencing depth. Higher generation probabilities were observed for clonotypes shared by all four sorted-subset donors than for non-shared clonotypes.

This clone has a single count. Its specific antigen is unknown. No qualities accompany the bases; no much larger clone lies one base away. TCR CDR3 regions were amplified from genomic DNA by multiplex PCR using the deep immunoSEQ assay. Extracted genomic DNA from each cell subset was distributed evenly across all wells of several immunoSEQ 96-well plates, and each plate was treated as a replicate. Each replicate PCR for sorted subsets received around 210 ng genomic DNA, equal to about 30,000 T cell genomes. Purified libraries were measured with a Qubit 3.0 fluorometer, size-checked on a Bioanalyzer 2100, and measured again with the KAPA Library Quantification kit. A separate single-read 150-cycle Illumina NextSeq 550 flow cell was used to sequence each immunoSEQ 96-well plate. The published analysis was carried out like this. Because the immunoSEQ output held only junctional sequences and lacked quality scores, the filtering could not match the filtering applied to full-length reads. Sequences were annotated with PyIR, a Python wrapper for IgBLAST v1.9, using IMGT germline references to assign V/J genes and CDR3. Any read was removed if the V/J assignment was weak (E-value above 1e-6), the CDR3 was missing, or the read contained stop codons, out-of-frame junctions, or ambiguous translated residues. V3J clonotypes were defined by identical inferred V gene, J gene, and CDR3 amino acid sequence. Percentage overlap between repertoires was calculated by dividing the number of shared unique clonotypes by the size of the smaller repertoire. Three approaches were used to assess repertoire richness: RTK rarefaction, the Chao1 estimator, and Recon v2.1 estimates of unobserved clonotypes. Generation probabilities for all TCRbeta clonotypes obtained by the gDNA method from a handful of donors were computed using OLGA. This immuneACCESS table, as held by TCRdb, lists in-frame sequences with V and J called but not all clones. Of the missing ones, under half trace to an unresolved V gene in checked studies; the others have no known cause. V and J calls and clone size are given by that table; D and trimming were obtained from the DNA. The sample table lists 2.3 million or so clones, just over 90% of them with a count of one. The top ten constitute 0.35% to 0.45% of the sample.

V is pruned by 4 bases and J by 6 bases, leaving 7 bases of the junction without a gene match. The CDR3 starts with the cysteine, ends with the phenylalanine, and has 14 residues. The retained sequence is limited to the CDR3, 42 bases, with the frame set at the first base. Based on the germline V gene, the CDR1 and CDR2 sequences are SGHRS and YFSETQ. The donors were healthy, HIV-negative adults who had no recently reported acute infections or vaccinations. All donors were Caucasian adults living in Nashville, Tennessee, USA. CD4+ T cells were enriched by magnetic negative selection; naive cells were then positively selected on CD45RA, and the negative fraction formed the memory subset. Blood was collected by leukapheresis, and PBMCs were isolated by Ficoll-Histopaque density gradient centrifugation and then cryopreserved in liquid nitrogen vapor phase. Analytical flow cytometry was used to check the purity and quantity of each magnetically sorted T cell population. Each sorted fraction had its genomic DNA isolated and then quantified by UV absorbance on a Nanodrop 2000c.

The chain couples TRBV5-1 to TRBJ2-1; 7 bases in between match TRBD1. Sequencing input: naive CD4+ T cells from PBMCs. The intended sense of this specimen's cell subset or site label: CD45RA+ positively selected. This receptor was taken from a man aged 18 to 30 in good health. Some clones in this sample may be carry-over from other donors' samples. The base sequence is TGCGCCAGCAGCGTGGGACAGACCCTCAATGAGCAGTTCTTC. Its translation is CASSVGQTLNEQFF.